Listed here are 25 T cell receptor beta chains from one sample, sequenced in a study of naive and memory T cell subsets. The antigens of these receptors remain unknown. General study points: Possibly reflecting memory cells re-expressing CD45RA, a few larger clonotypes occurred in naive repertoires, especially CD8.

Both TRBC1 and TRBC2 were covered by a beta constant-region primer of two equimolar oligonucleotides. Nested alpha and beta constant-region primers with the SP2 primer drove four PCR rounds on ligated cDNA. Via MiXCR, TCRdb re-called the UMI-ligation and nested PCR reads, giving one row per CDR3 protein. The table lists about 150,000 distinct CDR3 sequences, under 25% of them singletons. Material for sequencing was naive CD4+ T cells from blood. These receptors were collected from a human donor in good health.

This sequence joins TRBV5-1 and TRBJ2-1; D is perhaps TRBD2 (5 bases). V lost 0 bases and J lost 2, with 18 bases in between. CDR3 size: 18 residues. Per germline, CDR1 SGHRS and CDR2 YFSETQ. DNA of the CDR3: TGCGCCAGCAGCTTGGGGCGAGGAAGGGAGTTAGCCTACAATGAGCAGTTCTTC. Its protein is CASSLGRGRELAYNEQFF.

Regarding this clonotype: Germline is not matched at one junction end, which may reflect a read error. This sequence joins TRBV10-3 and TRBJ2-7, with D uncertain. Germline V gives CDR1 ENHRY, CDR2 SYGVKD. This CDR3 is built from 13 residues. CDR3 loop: CAISGYSSYEQDF. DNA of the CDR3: TGTGCCATCAGTGGGTACAGCTCCTACGAGCAGGACTTC.

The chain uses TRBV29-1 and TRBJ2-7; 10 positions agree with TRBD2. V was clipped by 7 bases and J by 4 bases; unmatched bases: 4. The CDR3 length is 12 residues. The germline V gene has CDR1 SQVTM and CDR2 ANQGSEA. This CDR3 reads CSASGSRYEQYF. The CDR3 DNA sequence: TGCAGCGCTAGCGGGAGTAGGTACGAGCAGTACTTC.

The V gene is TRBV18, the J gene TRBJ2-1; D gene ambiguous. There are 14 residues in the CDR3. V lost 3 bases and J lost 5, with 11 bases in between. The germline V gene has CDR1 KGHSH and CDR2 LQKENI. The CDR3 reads CASSPQTGHNEQFF. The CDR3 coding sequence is TGTGCCAGCTCACCCCAGACGGGCCACAATGAGCAGTTCTTC.

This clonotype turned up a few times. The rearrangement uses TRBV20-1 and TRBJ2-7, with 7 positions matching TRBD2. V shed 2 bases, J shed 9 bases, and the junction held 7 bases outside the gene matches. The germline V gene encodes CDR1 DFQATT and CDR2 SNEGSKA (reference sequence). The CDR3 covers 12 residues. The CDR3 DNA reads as TGCAGTGCTAGACCCCGGGGGGAAGGGCAGTACTTC. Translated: CSARPRGEGQYF.

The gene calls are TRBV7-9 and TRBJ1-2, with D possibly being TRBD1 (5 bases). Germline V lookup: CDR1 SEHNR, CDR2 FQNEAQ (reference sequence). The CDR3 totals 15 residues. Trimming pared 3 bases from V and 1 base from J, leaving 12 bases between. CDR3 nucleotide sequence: TGTGCCAGCAGCTTTTTACAGGTTCTTAACTATGGCTACACCTTC. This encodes CASSFLQVLNYGYTF.

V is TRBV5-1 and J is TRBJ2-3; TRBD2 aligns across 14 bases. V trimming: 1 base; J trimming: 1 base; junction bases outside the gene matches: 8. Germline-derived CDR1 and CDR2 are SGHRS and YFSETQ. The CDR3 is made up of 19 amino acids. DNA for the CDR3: TGCGCCAGCAGCTTGCCTCCGGGACTAGCGGGAGCCGGCACAGATACGCAGTATTTT. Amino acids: CASSLPPGLAGAGTDTQYF.

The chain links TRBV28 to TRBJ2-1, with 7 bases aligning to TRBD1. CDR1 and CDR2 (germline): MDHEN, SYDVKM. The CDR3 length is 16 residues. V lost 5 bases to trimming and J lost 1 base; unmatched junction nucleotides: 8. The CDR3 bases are TGTGCCAGCAGTCTCGTAACAGGGGCATCCTACAATGAGCAGTTCTTC. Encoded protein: CASSLVTGASYNEQFF.

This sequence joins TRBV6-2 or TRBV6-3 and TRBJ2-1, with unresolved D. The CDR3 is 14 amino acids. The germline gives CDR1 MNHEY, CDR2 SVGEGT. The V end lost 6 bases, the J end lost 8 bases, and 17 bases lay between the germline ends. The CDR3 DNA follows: TGTGCCAGCAGCGAGACTGGGTCTCTCTATGAGCAGTTCTTC. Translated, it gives CASSETGSLYEQFF.

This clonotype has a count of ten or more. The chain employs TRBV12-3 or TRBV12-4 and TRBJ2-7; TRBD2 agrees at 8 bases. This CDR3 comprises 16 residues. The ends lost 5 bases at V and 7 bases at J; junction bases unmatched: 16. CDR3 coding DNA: TGTGCCAGCAGTCCCGGGGTAGCGGGATCTCTAGGGGAGCAGTACTTC. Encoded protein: CASSPGVAGSLGEQYF.

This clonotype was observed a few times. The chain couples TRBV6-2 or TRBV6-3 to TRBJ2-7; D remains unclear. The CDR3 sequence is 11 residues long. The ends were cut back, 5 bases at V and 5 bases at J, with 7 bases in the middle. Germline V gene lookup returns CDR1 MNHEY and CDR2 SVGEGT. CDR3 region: CASSNLHEQYF. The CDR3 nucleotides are TGTGCCAGCAGTAACCTCCACGAGCAGTACTTC.

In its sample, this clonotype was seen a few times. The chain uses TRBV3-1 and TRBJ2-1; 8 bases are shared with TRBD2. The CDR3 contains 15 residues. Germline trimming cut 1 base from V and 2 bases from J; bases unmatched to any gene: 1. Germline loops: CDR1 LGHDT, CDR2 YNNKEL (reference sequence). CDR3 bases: TGTGCCAGCAGCCAAGCAGCGGGAGCCTACAATGAGCAGTTCTTC. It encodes CASSQAAGAYNEQFF.

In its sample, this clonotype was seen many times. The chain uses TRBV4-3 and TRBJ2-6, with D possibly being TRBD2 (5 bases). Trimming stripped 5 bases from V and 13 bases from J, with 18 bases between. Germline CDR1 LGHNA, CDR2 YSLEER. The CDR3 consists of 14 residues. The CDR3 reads CASSRGRGLEVLTF. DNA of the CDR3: TGCGCCAGCAGCAGAGGGAGAGGCCTGGAGGTCCTGACTTTC.

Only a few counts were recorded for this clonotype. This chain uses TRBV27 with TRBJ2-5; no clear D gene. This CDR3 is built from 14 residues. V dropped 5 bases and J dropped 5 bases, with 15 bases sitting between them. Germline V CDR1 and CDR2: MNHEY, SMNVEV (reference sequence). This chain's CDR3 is CASSRTNLGETQYF. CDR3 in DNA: TGTGCCAGCAGTCGAACCAACCTCGGGGAGACCCAGTACTTC.

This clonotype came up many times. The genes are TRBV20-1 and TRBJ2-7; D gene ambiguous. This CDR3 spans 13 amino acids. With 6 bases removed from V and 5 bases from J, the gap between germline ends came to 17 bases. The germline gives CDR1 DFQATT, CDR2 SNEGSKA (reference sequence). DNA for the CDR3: TGCAGTGCAGACCCGAAGCAACTACACGAGCAGTACTTC. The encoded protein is CSADPKQLHEQYF.

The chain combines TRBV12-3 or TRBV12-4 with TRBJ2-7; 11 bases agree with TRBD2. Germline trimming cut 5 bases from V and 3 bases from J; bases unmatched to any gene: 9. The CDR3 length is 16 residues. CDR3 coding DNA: TGTGCCAGCAGTACTGCCCGGACTAGCGGGCGCTACGAGCAGTACTTC. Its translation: CASSTARTSGRYEQYF.

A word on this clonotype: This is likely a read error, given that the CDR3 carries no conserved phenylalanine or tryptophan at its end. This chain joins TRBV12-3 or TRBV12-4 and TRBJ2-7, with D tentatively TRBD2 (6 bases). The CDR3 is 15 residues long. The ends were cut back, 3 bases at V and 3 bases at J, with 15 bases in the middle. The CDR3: CASSFSGRKNYEQYS. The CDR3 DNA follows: TGTGCCAGCAGTTTTTCGGGGAGGAAAAACTACGAGCAGTACTCC.

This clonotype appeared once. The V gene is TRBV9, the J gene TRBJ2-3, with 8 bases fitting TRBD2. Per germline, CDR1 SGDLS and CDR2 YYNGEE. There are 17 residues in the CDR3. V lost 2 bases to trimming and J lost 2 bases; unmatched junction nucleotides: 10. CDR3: CASSVRGGGGLTDTQYF. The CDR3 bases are TGTGCCAGCAGCGTCAGGGGCGGCGGGGGGCTCACAGATACGCAGTATTTT.

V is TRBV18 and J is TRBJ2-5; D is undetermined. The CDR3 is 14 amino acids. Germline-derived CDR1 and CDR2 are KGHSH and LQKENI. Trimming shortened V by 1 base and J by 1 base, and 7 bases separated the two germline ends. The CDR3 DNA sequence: TGTGCCAGCTCACCACGGAACACCCAAGAGACCCAGTACTTC. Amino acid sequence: CASSPRNTQETQYF.

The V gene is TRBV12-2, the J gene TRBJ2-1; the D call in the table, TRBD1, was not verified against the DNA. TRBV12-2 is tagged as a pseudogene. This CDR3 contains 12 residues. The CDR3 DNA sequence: TGTGCACCGACCGGACAGGGTAATGAGCAGTTCTTC. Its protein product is CAPTGQGNEQFF.

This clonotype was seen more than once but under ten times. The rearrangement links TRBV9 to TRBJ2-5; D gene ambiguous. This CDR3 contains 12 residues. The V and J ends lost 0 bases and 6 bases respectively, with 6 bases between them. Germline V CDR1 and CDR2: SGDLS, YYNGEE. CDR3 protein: CASSVDLQTQYF. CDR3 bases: TGTGCCAGCAGCGTAGACCTGCAGACCCAGTACTTC.

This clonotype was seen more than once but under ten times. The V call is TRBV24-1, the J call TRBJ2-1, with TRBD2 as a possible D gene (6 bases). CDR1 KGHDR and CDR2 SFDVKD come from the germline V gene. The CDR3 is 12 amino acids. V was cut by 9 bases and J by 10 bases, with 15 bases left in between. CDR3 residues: CATPGSGREQFF. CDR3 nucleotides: TGTGCCACCCCGGGTTCGGGGAGGGAGCAGTTCTTC.

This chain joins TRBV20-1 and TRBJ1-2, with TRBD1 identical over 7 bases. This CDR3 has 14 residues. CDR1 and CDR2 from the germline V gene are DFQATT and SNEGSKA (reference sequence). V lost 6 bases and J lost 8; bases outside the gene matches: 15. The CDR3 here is CSAPGGDRAGGYTF. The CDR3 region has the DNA TGCAGTGCGCCCGGCGGCGACAGGGCGGGGGGCTACACCTTC.

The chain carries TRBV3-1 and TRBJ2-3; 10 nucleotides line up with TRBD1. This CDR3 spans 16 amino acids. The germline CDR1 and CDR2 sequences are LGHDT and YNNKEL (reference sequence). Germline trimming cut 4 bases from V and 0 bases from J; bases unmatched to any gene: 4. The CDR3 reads CASSPRQGASTDTQYF. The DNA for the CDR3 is TGTGCCAGCAGCCCACGACAGGGGGCTAGCACAGATACGCAGTATTTT.

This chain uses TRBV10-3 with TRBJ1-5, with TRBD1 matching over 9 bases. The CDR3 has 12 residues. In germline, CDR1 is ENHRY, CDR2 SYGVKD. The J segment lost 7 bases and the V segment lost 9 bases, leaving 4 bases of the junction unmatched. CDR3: CAIQGAGQPQHF. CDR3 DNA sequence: TGTGCCATACAGGGGGCAGGGCAGCCCCAGCATTTT.